These 7 T cell receptor beta chains originate from one sample sequenced in a study of T cells in localized non-small cell lung cancer. Profiled with immunoSEQ multiplex PCR; TCRdb holds only in-frame clones, not every one. This sample has 30,000 to 40,000 clones, with about nine tenths found just once. Here the sequenced sample was peripheral blood, taken before any cancer treatment. The source is a woman aged 40 to 75 with stage I lung adenocarcinoma.

The chain joins TRBV11-3 to TRBJ1-1; D is ambiguous. The V and J ends lost 6 bases and 4 bases respectively, with 9 bases between them. CDR1 is SGHNT and CDR2 is YENEEA in the germline V gene. The CDR3 has 12 amino acids. The CDR3 sequence is CASSFGSTEAFF. The CDR3 nucleotides are TGTGCCAGCAGTTTCGGATCCACTGAAGCTTTCTTT.

This clone was detected only once. The V and J genes are TRBV4-3 and TRBJ2-2; 10 bases match TRBD2. V shed 0 bases, J shed 5 bases, and the junction held 6 bases outside the gene matches. CDR1 and CDR2 (germline): LGHNA, YSLEER. The CDR3 runs 17 residues. The CDR3 coding sequence is TGCGCCAGCAGCCAAGATAGAGCGGGGGGGTTGACCGGGGAGCTGTTTTTT. The encoded protein is CASSQDRAGGLTGELFF.

This clone has a single count. The genes are TRBV11-3 and TRBJ1-1; D unresolved. This CDR3 has 14 residues. Trimming left V 1 base short and J 1 base short, with 7 bases between. Germline V CDR1 and CDR2: SGHNT, YENEEA. This CDR3 is CASSLGDKNTEAFF. In DNA form, the CDR3 reads TGTGCCAGCAGCTTAGGAGACAAGAACACTGAAGCTTTCTTT. The full variable domain, rest sourced from reference TRBV11-3 and TRBJ1-1, is EAGVVQSPRYKIIEKKQPVAFWCNPISGHNTLYWYLQNLGQGPELLIRYENEEAVDDSQLPKDRFSAERLKGVDSTLKIQPAELGDSAVYLCASSLGDKNTEAFFGQGTRLTVV.

Remarks on this clone: Its ends do not fully match the called genes, so a read error is possible. The chain couples TRBV2 to TRBJ2-1; no reliable D call. This CDR3 comprises 8 residues. Looked up from germline, CDR1 is SNHLY and CDR2 is FYNNEI. The CDR3: CASGEQFF. The CDR3 nucleotides are TGTGCCAGCGGTGAGCAGTTCTTC.

This rearrangement joins TRBV19 to TRBJ2-2, with D maybe TRBD2 (5 bases). The CDR3 is made up of 16 amino acids. CDR1 and CDR2 (germline): LNHDA, SQIVND (reference sequence). Deletions cut 1 base from V and 2 bases from J, with 11 bases between. Written as DNA, the CDR3 is TGTGCCAGTAGTATAGCCGGGTGGACTAACACCGGGGAGCTGTTTTTT. Translation: CASSIAGWTNTGELFF.

The chain has TRBV19 and TRBJ2-7; D remains ambiguous. Germline V CDR1 and CDR2: LNHDA, SQIVND (reference sequence). V dropped 5 bases and J dropped 0 bases, with 17 bases sitting between them. The CDR3 consists of 16 residues. The CDR3 nucleotides are TGTGCCAGTAGTTCCCAGACTTACACTTCCTCCTACGAGCAGTACTTC. It yields the protein CASSSQTYTSSYEQYF.

As to this clone: A junction end diverges from the germline sequence, so it may reflect a read error. The V gene is TRBV5-5, the J gene TRBJ2-2, with D uncertain. CDR1 is SGHKS and CDR2 is YYEKEE in the germline V gene (reference sequence). CDR3 size: 13 residues. CDR3 residues: CASRLALTGELFF. The DNA of the CDR3 is TGTGCCAGCAGGTTGGCGCTCACCGGGGAGCTGTTTTTT.